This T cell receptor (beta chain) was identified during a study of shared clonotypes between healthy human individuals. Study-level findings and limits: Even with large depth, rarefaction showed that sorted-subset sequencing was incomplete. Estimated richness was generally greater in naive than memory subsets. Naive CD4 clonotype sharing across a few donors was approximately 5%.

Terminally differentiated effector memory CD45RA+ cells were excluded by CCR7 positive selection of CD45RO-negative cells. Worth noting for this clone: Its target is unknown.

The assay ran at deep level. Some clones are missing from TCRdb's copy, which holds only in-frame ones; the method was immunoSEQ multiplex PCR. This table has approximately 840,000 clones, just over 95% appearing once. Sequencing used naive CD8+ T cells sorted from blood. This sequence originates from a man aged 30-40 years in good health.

CDR3 in DNA: TGTGCCAGCAGTCCCCTTGGGACTAGCGGAATTTCCTACGAGCAGTACTTC. Protein product: CASSPLGTSGISYEQYF. This sequence joins TRBV27 and TRBJ2-7, with 11 positions matching TRBD2. The V gene's germline CDR1 is MNHEY and CDR2 SMNVEV (reference sequence). The junction had 10 bases not matched to a gene; V was cut back by 5 bases and J by 1 base. The CDR3 has 17 residues.